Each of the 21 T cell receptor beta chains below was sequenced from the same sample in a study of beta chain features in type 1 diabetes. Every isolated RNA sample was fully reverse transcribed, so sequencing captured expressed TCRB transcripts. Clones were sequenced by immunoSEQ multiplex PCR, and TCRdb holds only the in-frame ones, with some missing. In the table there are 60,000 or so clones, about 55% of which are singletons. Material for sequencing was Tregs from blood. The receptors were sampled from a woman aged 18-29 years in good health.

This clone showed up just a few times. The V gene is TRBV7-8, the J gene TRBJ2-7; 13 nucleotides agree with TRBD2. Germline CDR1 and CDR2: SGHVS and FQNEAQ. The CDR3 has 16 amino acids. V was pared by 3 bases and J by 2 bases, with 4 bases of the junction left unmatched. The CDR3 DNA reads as TGTGCCAGCAGCTTTGGGACTAGCGGGATACCCTACGAGCAGTACTTC. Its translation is CASSFGTSGIPYEQYF.

The CDR3 protein is CATSIGVVEGQPQHF. For the CDR3, the DNA is TGTGCCACCAGCATTGGGGTTGTAGAGGGACAGCCCCAGCATTTT. This rearrangement joins TRBV15 to TRBJ1-5; no firm D call. The CDR3 extends over 15 amino acids. Deletions cut 4 bases from V and 7 bases from J, with 17 bases between. Germline loops: CDR1 LNHNV, CDR2 YYDKDF (reference sequence).

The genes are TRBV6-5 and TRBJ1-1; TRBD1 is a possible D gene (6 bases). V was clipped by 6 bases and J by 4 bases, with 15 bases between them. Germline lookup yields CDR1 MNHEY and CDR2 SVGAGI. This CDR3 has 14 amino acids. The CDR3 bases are TGTGCCAGCAGACGGGACACAACAGGCACTGAAGCTTTCTTT. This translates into CASRRDTTGTEAFF.

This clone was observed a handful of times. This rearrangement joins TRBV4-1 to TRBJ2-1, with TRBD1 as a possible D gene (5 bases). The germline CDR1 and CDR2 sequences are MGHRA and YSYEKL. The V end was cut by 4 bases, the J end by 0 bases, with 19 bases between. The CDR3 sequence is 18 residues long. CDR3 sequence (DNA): TGCGCCAGCAGCCTTTCTCAAGTGGGGCAGGGCTCCTACAATGAGCAGTTCTTC. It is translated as CASSLSQVGQGSYNEQFF.

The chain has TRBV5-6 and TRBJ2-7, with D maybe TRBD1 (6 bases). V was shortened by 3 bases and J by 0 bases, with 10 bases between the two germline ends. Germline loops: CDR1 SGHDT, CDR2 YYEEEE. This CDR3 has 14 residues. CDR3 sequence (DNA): TGTGCCAGCAGCTCGGGACAACTCTCCTACGAGCAGTACTTC. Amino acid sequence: CASSSGQLSYEQYF.

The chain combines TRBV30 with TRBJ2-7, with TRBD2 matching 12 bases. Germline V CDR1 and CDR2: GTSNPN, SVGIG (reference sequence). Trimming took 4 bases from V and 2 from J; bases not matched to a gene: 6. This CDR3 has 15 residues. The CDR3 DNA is TGTGCCTGGACCATCGGACTAGCGGGGACCTACGAGCAGTACTTC. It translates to CAWTIGLAGTYEQYF.

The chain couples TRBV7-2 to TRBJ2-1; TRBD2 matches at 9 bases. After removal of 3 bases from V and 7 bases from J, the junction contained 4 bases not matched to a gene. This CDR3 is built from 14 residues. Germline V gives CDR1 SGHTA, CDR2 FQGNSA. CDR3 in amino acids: CASSFGLARNEQFF. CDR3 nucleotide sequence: TGTGCCAGCAGCTTCGGACTAGCGAGGAATGAGCAGTTCTTC.

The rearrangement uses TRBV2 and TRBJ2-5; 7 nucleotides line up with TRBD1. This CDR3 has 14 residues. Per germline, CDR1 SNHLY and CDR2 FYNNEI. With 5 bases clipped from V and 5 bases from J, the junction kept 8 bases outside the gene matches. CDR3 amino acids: CASSWTGAAETQYF. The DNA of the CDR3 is TGTGCCAGCAGTTGGACAGGCGCGGCGGAGACCCAGTACTTC.

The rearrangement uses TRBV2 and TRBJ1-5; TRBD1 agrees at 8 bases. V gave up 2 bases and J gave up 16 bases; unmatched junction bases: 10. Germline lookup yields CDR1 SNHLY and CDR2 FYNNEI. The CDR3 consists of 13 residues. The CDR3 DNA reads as TGTGCCAGCAGTGAAACCCCCGGACAGGGCTTTCATTTT. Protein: CASSETPGQGFHF.

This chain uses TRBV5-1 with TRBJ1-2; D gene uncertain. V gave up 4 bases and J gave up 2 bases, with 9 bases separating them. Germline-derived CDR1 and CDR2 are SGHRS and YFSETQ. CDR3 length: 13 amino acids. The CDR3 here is CASSGLQNYGYTF. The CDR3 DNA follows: TGCGCCAGCAGCGGGCTTCAGAACTATGGCTACACCTTC.

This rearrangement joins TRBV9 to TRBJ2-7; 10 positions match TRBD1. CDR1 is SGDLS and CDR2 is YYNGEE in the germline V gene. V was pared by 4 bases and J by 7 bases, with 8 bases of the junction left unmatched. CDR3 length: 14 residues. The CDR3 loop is CASSPPGTGVEQYF. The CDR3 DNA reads TGTGCCAGCAGCCCCCCCGGGACAGGGGTTGAGCAGTACTTC.

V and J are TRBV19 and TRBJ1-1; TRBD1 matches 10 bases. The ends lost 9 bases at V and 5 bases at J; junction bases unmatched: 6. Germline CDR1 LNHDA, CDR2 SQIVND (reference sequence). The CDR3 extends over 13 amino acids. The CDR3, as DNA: TGTGCCAGCCGACAGGGGGCGAGGACTGAAGCTTTCTTT. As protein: CASRQGARTEAFF.

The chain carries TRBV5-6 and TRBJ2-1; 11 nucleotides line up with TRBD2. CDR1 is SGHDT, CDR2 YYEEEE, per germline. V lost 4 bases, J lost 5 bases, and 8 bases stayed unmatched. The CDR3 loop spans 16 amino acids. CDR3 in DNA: TGTGCCAGCAGCAGGTATAGCGGGAGGGCTGACAATGAGCAGTTCTTC. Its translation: CASSRYSGRADNEQFF. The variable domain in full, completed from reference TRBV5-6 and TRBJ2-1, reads DAGVTQSPTHLIKTRGQQVTLRCSPKSGHDTVSWYQQALGQGPQFIFQYYEEEERQRGNFPDRFSGHQFPNYSSELNVNALLLGDSALYLCASSRYSGRADNEQFFGPGTRLTVL.

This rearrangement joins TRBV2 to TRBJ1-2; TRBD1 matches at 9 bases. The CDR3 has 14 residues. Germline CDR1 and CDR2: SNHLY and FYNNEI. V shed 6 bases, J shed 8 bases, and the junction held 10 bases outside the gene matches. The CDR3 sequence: CASRAGTGPVGYTF. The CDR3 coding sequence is TGTGCCAGCAGAGCCGGGACAGGGCCTGTGGGCTACACCTTC.

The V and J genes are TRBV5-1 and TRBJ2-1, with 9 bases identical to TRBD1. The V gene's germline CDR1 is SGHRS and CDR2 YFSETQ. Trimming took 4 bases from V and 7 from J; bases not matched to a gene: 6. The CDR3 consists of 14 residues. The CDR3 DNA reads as TGCGCCAGCAGCGTTTGGGACAGGGCGAATGAGCAGTTCTTC. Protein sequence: CASSVWDRANEQFF.

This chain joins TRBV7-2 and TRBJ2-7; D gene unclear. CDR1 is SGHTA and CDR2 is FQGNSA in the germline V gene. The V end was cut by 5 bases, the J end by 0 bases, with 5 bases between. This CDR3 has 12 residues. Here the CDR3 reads CASSPPSYEQYF. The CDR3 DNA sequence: TGTGCCAGCAGCCCTCCCTCCTACGAGCAGTACTTC.

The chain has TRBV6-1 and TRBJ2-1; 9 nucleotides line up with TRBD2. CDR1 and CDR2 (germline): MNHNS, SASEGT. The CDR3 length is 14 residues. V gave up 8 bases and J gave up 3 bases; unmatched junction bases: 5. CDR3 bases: TGTGCCAGCGGCGGGGGGGGTTTCTACAATGAGCAGTTCTTC. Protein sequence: CASGGGGFYNEQFF.

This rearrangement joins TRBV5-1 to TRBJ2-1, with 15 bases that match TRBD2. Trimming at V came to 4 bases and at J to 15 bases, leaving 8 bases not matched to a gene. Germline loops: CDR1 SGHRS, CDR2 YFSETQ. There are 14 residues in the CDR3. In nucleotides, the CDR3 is TGCGCCAGCAGCCCGGGGACTAGCGGGAGGTTCTGGTTCTTC. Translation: CASSPGTSGRFWFF.

CDR3 protein: CAMSAGVGEKLFF. The CDR3 DNA follows: TGTGCCATGTCGGCGGGTGTCGGGGAAAAACTGTTTTTT. The chain carries TRBV10-3 and TRBJ1-4; D is undetermined. CDR1 is ENHRY and CDR2 is SYGVKD in the germline V gene. The CDR3 spans 13 residues. V was clipped by 9 bases and J by 8 bases, with 16 bases between them.

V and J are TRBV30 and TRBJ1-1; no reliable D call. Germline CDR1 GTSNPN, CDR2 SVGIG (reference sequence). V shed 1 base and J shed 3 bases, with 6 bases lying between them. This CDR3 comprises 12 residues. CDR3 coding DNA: TGTGCCTGGAGTGGGAGGGACACTGAAGCTTTCTTT. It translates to CAWSGRDTEAFF.

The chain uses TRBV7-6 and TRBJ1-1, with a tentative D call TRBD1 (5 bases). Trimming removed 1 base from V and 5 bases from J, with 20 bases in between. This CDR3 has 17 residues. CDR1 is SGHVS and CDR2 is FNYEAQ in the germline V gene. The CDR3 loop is CASSLGPGRAKNTEAFF. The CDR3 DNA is TGTGCCAGCAGCTTAGGCCCAGGCAGGGCCAAGAATACTGAAGCTTTCTTT.